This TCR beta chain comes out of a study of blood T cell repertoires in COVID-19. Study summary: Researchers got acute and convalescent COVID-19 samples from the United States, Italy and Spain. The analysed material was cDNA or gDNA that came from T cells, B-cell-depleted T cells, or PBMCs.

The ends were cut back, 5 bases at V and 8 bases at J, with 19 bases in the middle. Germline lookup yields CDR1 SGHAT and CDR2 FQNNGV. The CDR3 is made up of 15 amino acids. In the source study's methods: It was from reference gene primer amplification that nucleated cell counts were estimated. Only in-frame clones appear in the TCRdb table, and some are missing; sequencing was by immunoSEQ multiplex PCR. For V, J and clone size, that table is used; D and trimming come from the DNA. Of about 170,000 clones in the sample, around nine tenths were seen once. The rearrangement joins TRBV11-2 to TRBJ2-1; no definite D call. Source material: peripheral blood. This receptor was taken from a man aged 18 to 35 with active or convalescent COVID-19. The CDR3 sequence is CASSRERPSRDEQFF. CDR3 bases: TGTGCCAGCAGCCGCGAGCGACCCTCCCGTGATGAGCAGTTCTTC.